Shown below are 32 T cell receptor beta chains from a single sample sequenced in a study of blood T cell repertoires in COVID-19. Clones were read by immunoSEQ multiplex PCR, and TCRdb kept only the in-frame ones, dropping some. The sample shows 200,000 to 250,000 clones, around 88% of them seen only once. The sample was peripheral blood. These receptors were collected from a woman older than 75 with COVID-19, enrolled during active disease.

The gene calls are TRBV5-4 and TRBJ2-5; possible D gene TRBD2, 6 bases. V lost 1 base, J lost 3 bases, and 13 bases lay in between. This CDR3 has 15 amino acids. The V gene's germline CDR1 is SGHNT and CDR2 YYREEE (reference sequence). The chain's CDR3 is CASSLPGLSKETQYF. Here the CDR3 DNA reads TGTGCCAGCAGCTTGCCTGGACTAAGCAAAGAGACCCAGTACTTC. The variable domain in full, completed from reference TRBV5-4 and TRBJ2-5, reads ETGVTQSPTHLIKTRGQQVTLRCSSQSGHNTVSWYQQALGQGPQFIFQYYREEENGRGNFPPRFSGLQFPNYSSELNVNALELDDSALYLCASSLPGLSKETQYFGPGTRLLVL.

This clone was picked up one time. V is TRBV10-3 and J is TRBJ1-1, with 9 bases fitting TRBD1. The J segment lost 4 bases and the V segment lost 6 bases, leaving 6 bases of the junction unmatched. Germline V gene sequence: CDR1 ENHRY, CDR2 SYGVKD. This CDR3 spans 14 amino acids. The CDR3 loop reads CAIRGTGSITEAFF. The CDR3 DNA follows: TGTGCCATCAGGGGGACAGGGAGTATCACTGAAGCTTTCTTT.

The chain carries TRBV5-4 and TRBJ1-3; TRBD1 agrees at 8 bases. V shed 0 bases, J shed 2 bases, and the junction held 10 bases outside the gene matches. The CDR3 runs to 18 residues. Germline V gene data show CDR1 as SGHNT and CDR2 as YYREEE (reference sequence). CDR3 amino acids: CASSLVGNRGRAGNTIYF. CDR3 DNA: TGTGCCAGCAGCTTGGTCGGGAACAGGGGGAGAGCTGGAAACACCATATATTTT.

This chain uses TRBV18 with TRBJ1-2, with 10 bases that match TRBD1. This CDR3 has 16 amino acids. Germline V CDR1 and CDR2: KGHSH, LQKENI. After removal of 6 bases from V and 4 bases from J, the junction contained 11 bases not matched to a gene. This CDR3 is CASSEGQGTAGYGYTF. DNA of the CDR3: TGTGCCAGCTCGGAGGGACAGGGGACCGCTGGCTATGGCTACACCTTC.

The CDR3 here is CASSFSNRVNEQYV. The CDR3 DNA is TGTGCCAGCAGTTTTTCGAACAGGGTGAACGAGCAGTACGTC. This chain joins TRBV28 and TRBJ2-7, with D tentatively TRBD1 (6 bases). V shed 3 bases and J shed 5 bases, with 14 bases lying between them. The V gene's germline CDR1 is MDHEN and CDR2 SYDVKM. The CDR3 loop spans 14 amino acids.

This chain joins TRBV5-1 and TRBJ2-7, with D perhaps matching TRBD1 (6 bases). The germline V gene has CDR1 SGHRS and CDR2 YFSETQ. The CDR3 is made up of 15 amino acids. Between the trimmed V and J ends, which lost 0 bases and 5 bases, there was a span of 15 bases. The DNA for the CDR3 is TGCGCCAGCAGCTTGGCCGGACAGAGTAACAACGAGCAGTACGTC. The encoded protein is CASSLAGQSNNEQYV.

A note on this clone: Within the sample, other DNA sequences also encode this same CDR3. V and J are TRBV5-1 and TRBJ1-2, with D possibly matching TRBD1 (6 bases). The CDR3 covers 14 residues. The V and J ends lost 3 bases and 2 bases respectively, with 11 bases between them. Germline V lookup: CDR1 SGHRS, CDR2 YFSETQ. CDR3 in DNA: TGCGCCAGCAGCTCGGGGGGCGGGAACTATGGCTACACCTTC. Encoded protein: CASSSGGGNYGYTF.

A word on this clone: Distinct nucleotide sequences in the sample also encode this CDR3. V usage is TRBV5-4 and J usage is TRBJ1-2; 9 nucleotides align to TRBD1. This CDR3 has 13 residues. V lost 4 bases and J lost 7; bases outside the gene matches: 5. CDR1 and CDR2 (germline): SGHNT, YYREEE (reference sequence). CDR3 in amino acids: CASSLQGASGYTF. In DNA, the CDR3 is TGTGCCAGCAGCCTACAGGGGGCGTCTGGCTACACCTTC.

J is TRBJ1-2 and V is TRBV6-5; 7 bases are shared with TRBD1. The CDR3 is made up of 14 amino acids. Germline V gene lookup returns CDR1 MNHEY and CDR2 SVGAGI. V dropped 4 bases and J dropped 4; count of bases not matched to a gene: 6. The CDR3 DNA sequence: TGTGCCAGCAGTTCAGGGGGAAAGGCCTATGGCTACACCTTC. Translation: CASSSGGKAYGYTF.

CDR3 amino acids: CASSVGQSYEQYF. DNA of the CDR3: TGTGCCAGTAGTGTCGGACAGTCCTACGAGCAGTACTTC. The rearrangement uses TRBV19 and TRBJ2-7; the D gene is possibly TRBD1 (6 bases). This CDR3 has 13 residues. V was clipped by 5 bases and J by 1 base, with 9 bases between them. CDR1 is LNHDA and CDR2 is SQIVND in the germline V gene (reference sequence).

V is TRBV7-9 and J is TRBJ1-2, with a weak D call TRBD1 (6 bases). The germline V gene encodes CDR1 SEHNR and CDR2 FQNEAQ (reference sequence). The CDR3 covers 15 residues. Trimming took off 5 bases at V and 5 bases at J, with 18 bases between the two ends. The DNA of the CDR3 is TGTGCCAGCAGCCGCAGTGGGGGCCTCATTTATGGCTACACCTTC. This encodes CASSRSGGLIYGYTF.

This chain connects TRBV19 to TRBJ1-5, with a weak D call TRBD1 (6 bases). CDR3 size: 16 residues. Germline CDR1 is LNHDA and CDR2 is SQIVND (reference sequence). The V and J ends lost 6 bases and 3 bases respectively, with 18 bases between them. The DNA of the CDR3 is TGTGCCAGTAGCACATGGGGTCAGGGGAACAATCAGCCCCAGCATTTT. It codes for CASSTWGQGNNQPQHF.

The chain carries TRBV9 and TRBJ1-6, with 9 bases fitting TRBD1. The CDR3 consists of 15 residues. V gave up 3 bases and J gave up 8 bases; unmatched junction bases: 6. Germline CDR1 is SGDLS and CDR2 is YYNGEE. This CDR3 reads CASSATGGEDSPLHF. The CDR3 DNA reads as TGTGCCAGCAGCGCGACAGGGGGAGAGGATTCACCCCTCCACTTT.

V and J are TRBV7-9 and TRBJ1-1; D may be TRBD1 (5 bases). CDR3 length: 13 residues. Deletions cut 5 bases from V and 3 bases from J, with 10 bases between. CDR1 is SEHNR and CDR2 is FQNEAQ in the germline V gene (reference sequence). The CDR3 coding sequence is TGTGCCAGCAGCATAAGACAGTACACTGAAGCTTTCTTT. Amino acids: CASSIRQYTEAFF.

This rearrangement joins TRBV2 to TRBJ2-1; 7 bases are a match to TRBD1. The CDR3 has 13 residues. Germline trimming cut 7 bases from V and 10 bases from J; bases unmatched to any gene: 10. CDR1 SNHLY and CDR2 FYNNEI come from the germline V gene. The CDR3 DNA reads TGTGCCAGCACCAGACAGGGTTTTTGGGAGCAGTTCTTC. Its protein product is CASTRQGFWEQFF.

The chain joins TRBV28 to TRBJ1-5, with TRBD1 identical over 7 bases. This CDR3 is built from 17 residues. CDR1 and CDR2 (germline): MDHEN, SYDVKM. Trimming took 6 bases from V and 0 from J; bases not matched to a gene: 11. The CDR3 nucleotides are TGTGCCAGCAGCGTTCCTCGACAGGGCAATAGCAATCAGCCCCAGCATTTT. Amino acid sequence: CASSVPRQGNSNQPQHF.

In DNA, the CDR3 is TGTGCCAGCAGCTTAGCATTCGGATGGTTCGGGGACGAGCAGTACTTC. It translates to CASSLAFGWFGDEQYF. This chain joins TRBV7-2 and TRBJ2-7, with D tentatively TRBD2 (5 bases). The V gene's germline CDR1 is SGHTA and CDR2 FQGNSA. Trimming took 0 bases from V and 5 from J, leaving 17 bases between them. The CDR3 loop spans 16 amino acids.

The rearrangement uses TRBV2 and TRBJ2-2, with D perhaps TRBD1 (6 bases). The CDR3 runs 14 residues. The germline V and J ends were trimmed by 6 bases and 6 bases, with 14 bases remaining between them. CDR1 is SNHLY and CDR2 is FYNNEI in the germline V gene. The CDR3 DNA reads TGTGCCAGCAGGGAAACAGGGATGCCCGGGGAGCTGTTTTTT. Its translation: CASRETGMPGELFF.

V and J are TRBV28 and TRBJ1-5; maybe TRBD1 (5 bases). Germline V gives CDR1 MDHEN, CDR2 SYDVKM. V was clipped by 5 bases and J by 4 bases, with 15 bases between them. The CDR3 has 15 amino acids. The CDR3 bases are TGTGCCAGCAGTGACGGGGGACGGTTAAATCAGCCCCAGCATTTT. Amino acid sequence: CASSDGGRLNQPQHF. Based on the CDR3 plus reference TRBV28 and TRBJ1-5, the full variable domain is DVKVTQSSRYLVKRTGEKVFLECVQDMDHENMFWYRQDPGLGLRLIYFSYDVKMKEKGDIPEGYSVSREKKERFSLILESASTNQTSMYLCASSDGGRLNQPQHFGDGTRLSIL.

The chain links TRBV5-6 to TRBJ1-3; 7 bases are a match to TRBD1. CDR1 SGHDT and CDR2 YYEEEE come from the germline V gene. The CDR3 runs 15 residues. J was trimmed by 7 bases and V by 4 bases; bases with no gene match: 11. CDR3 nucleotides: TGTGCCAGCAGCCCTTCGGGACAGCCAGCGAACACCATATATTTT. Translation gives CASSPSGQPANTIYF.

The V and J genes are TRBV3-1 (or the pseudogene TRBV3-2) and TRBJ1-3; D is possibly TRBD1 (6 bases). Germline V CDR1 and CDR2: LGHDT, YNNKEL (reference sequence). Trimming left V 4 bases short and J 4 bases short, with 11 bases between. The CDR3 extends over 14 amino acids. The CDR3 nucleotides read TGTGCCAGCAGCCTGGGACATCTCGGAAACACCATATATTTT. Protein: CASSLGHLGNTIYF.

V and J are TRBV5-6 and TRBJ1-1; 7 bases are a match to TRBD1. From germline, CDR1 is SGHDT and CDR2 YYEEEE. This CDR3 is built from 14 residues. Losses at the gene ends were 4 bases for V and 0 bases for J; bases not matched to a gene: 3. DNA for the CDR3: TGTGCCAGCAGCCAGGGGGTTATGAACACTGAAGCTTTCTTT. This encodes CASSQGVMNTEAFF.

This clone appeared a single time. V and J are TRBV9 and TRBJ1-1; 9 nucleotides align to TRBD1. This CDR3 region has 15 residues. V dropped 4 bases and J dropped 4; count of bases not matched to a gene: 8. The V gene's germline CDR1 is SGDLS and CDR2 YYNGEE. The CDR3 region has the DNA TGTGCCAGCAGCCCCCGGACAGGGGATGGCACTGAAGCTTTCTTT. Translation: CASSPRTGDGTEAFF.

The chain uses TRBV7-2 and TRBJ1-5; D might be TRBD1 (6 bases). CDR1 is SGHTA, CDR2 FQGNSA, per germline. The V end lost 5 bases, the J end lost 6 bases, and 17 bases lay between the germline ends. The CDR3 spans 15 residues. The CDR3 loop reads CASSPQGMMGQPQHF. The CDR3 DNA sequence: TGTGCCAGCAGCCCCCAGGGGATGATGGGTCAGCCCCAGCATTTT.

This clone appeared once. The CDR3 DNA sequence: TGTGCCATCAGGGGGGACAGGGTAGGTGGCTACACCTTC. Translating it yields CAIRGDRVGGYTF. The rearrangement links TRBV10-3 to TRBJ1-2, with 9 bases aligning to TRBD1. The germline CDR1 and CDR2 sequences are ENHRY and SYGVKD. Trimming took 6 bases from V and 7 from J; bases not matched to a gene: 6. CDR3 length: 13 amino acids.

The J gene is TRBJ2-3, the V gene TRBV5-4; D may be TRBD1 (6 bases). Per germline, CDR1 SGHNT and CDR2 YYREEE (reference sequence). The V end was cut by 3 bases, the J end by 15 bases, with 17 bases between. The CDR3 runs to 12 residues. In DNA form, the CDR3 reads TGTGCCAGCAGCTGGGACAATAGCCTCCCTTATTTT. Its translation is CASSWDNSLPYF.

V is TRBV5-1 and J is TRBJ2-5; the match to TRBD1 covers 8 bases. The CDR3 runs 14 residues. Germline V CDR1 and CDR2: SGHRS, YFSETQ. Trimming removed 0 bases from V and 5 bases from J; junction bases left unmatched: 3. The CDR3 coding sequence is TGCGCCAGCAGCTTGGACAGGGGGAGGGAGACCCAGTACTTC. Translating gives CASSLDRGRETQYF.

The genes are TRBV7-9 and TRBJ1-1, with TRBD1 matching 8 bases. Germline V gene data show CDR1 as SEHNR and CDR2 as FQNEAQ (reference sequence). This CDR3 contains 14 residues. Trimming removed 5 bases from V and 4 bases from J; junction bases left unmatched: 6. The CDR3 DNA follows: TGTGCCAGCAGCCCACCAGGGGGCCCCACTGAAGCTTTCTTT. As protein: CASSPPGGPTEAFF.

The genes are TRBV5-1 and TRBJ1-4; 10 bases align to TRBD1. Germline V gene sequence: CDR1 SGHRS, CDR2 YFSETQ. This CDR3 has 14 amino acids. The ends lost 4 bases at V and 8 bases at J; junction bases unmatched: 5. CDR3 in DNA: TGCGCCAGCAGCCCGGACAGGGGGACGGAAAAACTGTTTTTT. It is translated as CASSPDRGTEKLFF.

The chain has TRBV6-1 and TRBJ1-2; D remains unclear. The CDR3 runs 14 residues. CDR1 is MNHNS, CDR2 SASEGT, per germline. Deletions cut 0 bases from V and 2 bases from J, with 7 bases between. CDR3 sequence reads: CASSEAGGNYGYTF. In DNA form, the CDR3 reads TGTGCCAGCAGTGAAGCCGGAGGGAACTATGGCTACACCTTC.

The genes are TRBV7-2 and TRBJ1-2; 10 bases agree with TRBD1. Trimming at V came to 5 bases and at J to 3 bases, leaving 6 bases not matched to a gene. The CDR3 length is 15 residues. Germline V gives CDR1 SGHTA, CDR2 FQGNSA. This chain's CDR3 is CASSPSTGGYYGYTF. In DNA, the CDR3 is TGTGCCAGCAGCCCCTCGACAGGGGGCTACTATGGCTACACCTTC.

This clone has just one count. The CDR3 bases are TGTGCCAGCAGTGAAGCGGGCAGGGGGCTTATCTATGGCTACACCTTC. It codes for CASSEAGRGLIYGYTF. The chain has TRBV6-1 and TRBJ1-2, with 8 bases lining up with TRBD1. CDR3 length: 16 amino acids. Germline assignment: CDR1 MNHNS and CDR2 SASEGT. Trimming at V came to 0 bases and at J to 4 bases, leaving 7 bases not matched to a gene.